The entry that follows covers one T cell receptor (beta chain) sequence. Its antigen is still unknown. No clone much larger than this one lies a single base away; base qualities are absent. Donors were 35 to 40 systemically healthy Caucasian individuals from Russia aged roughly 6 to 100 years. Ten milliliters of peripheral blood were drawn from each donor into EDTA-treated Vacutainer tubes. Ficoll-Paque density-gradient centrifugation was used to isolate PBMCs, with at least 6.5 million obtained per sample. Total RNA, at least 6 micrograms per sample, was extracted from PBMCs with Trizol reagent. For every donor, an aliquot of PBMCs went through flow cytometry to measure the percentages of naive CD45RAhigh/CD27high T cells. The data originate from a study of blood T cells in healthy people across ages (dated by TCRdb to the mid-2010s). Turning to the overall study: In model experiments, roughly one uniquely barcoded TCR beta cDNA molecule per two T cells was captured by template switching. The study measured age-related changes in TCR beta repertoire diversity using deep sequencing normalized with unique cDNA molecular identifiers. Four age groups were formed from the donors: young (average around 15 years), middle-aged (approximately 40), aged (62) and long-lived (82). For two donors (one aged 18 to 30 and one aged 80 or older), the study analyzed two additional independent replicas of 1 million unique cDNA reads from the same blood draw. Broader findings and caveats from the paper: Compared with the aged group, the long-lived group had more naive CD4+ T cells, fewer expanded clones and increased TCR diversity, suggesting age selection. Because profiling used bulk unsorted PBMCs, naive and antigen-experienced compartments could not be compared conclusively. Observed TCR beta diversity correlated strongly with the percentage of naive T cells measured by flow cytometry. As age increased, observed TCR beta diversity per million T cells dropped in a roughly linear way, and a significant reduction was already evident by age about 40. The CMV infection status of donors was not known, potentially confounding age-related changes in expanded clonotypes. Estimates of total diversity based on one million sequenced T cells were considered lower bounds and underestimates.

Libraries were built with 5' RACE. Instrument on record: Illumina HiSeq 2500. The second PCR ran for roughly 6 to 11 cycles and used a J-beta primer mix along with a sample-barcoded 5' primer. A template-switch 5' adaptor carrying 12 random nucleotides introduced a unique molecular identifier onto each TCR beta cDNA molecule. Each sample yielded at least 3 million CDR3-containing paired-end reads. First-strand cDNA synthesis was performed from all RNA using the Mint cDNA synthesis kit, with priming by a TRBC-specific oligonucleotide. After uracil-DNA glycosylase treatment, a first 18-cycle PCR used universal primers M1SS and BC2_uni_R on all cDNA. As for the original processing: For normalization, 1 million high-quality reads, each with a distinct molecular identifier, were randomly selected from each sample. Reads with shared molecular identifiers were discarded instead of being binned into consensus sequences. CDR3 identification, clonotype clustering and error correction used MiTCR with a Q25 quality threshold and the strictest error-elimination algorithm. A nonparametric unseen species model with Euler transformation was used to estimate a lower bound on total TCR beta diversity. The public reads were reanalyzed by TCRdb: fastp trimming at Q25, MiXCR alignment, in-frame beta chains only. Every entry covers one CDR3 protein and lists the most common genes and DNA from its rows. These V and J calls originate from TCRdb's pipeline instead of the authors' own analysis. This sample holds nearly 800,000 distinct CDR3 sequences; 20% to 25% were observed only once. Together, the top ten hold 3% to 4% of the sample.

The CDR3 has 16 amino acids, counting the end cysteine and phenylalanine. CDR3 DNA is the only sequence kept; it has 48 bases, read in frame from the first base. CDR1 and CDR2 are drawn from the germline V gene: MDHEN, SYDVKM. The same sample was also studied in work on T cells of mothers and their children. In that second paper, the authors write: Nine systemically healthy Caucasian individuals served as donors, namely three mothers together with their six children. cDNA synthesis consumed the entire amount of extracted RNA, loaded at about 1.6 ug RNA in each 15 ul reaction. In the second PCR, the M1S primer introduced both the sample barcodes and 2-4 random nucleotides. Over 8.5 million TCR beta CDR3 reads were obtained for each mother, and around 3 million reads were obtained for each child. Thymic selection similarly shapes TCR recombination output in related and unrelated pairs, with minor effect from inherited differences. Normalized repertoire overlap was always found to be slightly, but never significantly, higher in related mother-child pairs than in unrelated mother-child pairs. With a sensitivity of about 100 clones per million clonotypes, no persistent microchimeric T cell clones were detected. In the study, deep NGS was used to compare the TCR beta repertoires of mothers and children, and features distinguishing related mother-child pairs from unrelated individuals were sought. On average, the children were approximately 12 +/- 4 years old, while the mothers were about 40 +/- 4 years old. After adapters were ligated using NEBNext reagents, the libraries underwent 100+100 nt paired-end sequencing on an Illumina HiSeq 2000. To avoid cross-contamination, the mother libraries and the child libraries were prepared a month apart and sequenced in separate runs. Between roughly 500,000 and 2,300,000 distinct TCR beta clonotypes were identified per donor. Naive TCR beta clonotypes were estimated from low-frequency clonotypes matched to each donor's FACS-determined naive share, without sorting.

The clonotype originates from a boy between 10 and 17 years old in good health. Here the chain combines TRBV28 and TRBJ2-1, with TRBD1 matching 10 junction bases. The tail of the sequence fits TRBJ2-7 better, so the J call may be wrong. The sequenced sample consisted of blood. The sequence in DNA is TGTGCCAACAGAGGCACAGGGACAGGGGACTCCTACGAGCAGTACTTC. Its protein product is CANRGTGTGDSYEQYF.